One sample yielded the 24 T cell receptor beta chains listed below, sequenced in a study of control samples from healthy donors and cancer patients. Method: immunoSEQ multiplex PCR; TCRdb's copy keeps in-frame clones and lacks some. The sample records around 110,000 clones, around 89% being singletons. The sequenced material came from blood. The receptors were gathered from an older woman in good health.

The chain has TRBV7-8 and TRBJ2-7; the D is unclear. Germline V gives CDR1 SGHVS, CDR2 FQNEAQ. The CDR3 contains 14 residues. V was cut by 1 base and J by 2 bases, with 9 bases left in between. CDR3 residues: CASSLDPATYEQYF. In nucleotides, the CDR3 is TGTGCCAGCAGCTTAGACCCGGCAACCTACGAGCAGTACTTC.

This clone came up a few times. This sample includes further DNA sequences coding for the same CDR3. The CDR3 bases are TGTGCCAGCAGCGCCCAGACAGCGGATAAACTGTTTTTT. Amino acids: CASSAQTADKLFF. V and J are TRBV9 and TRBJ1-4; a possible D gene is TRBD1 (5 bases). Trimming removed 3 bases at V and 11 bases at J, with 14 bases between. The CDR3 has 13 residues. Per germline, CDR1 SGDLS and CDR2 YYNGEE.

The chain joins TRBV20-1 to TRBJ1-2; perhaps TRBD1 as D (5 bases). This CDR3 is built from 11 residues. V was pared by 6 bases and J by 4 bases, with 9 bases between. Germline assignment: CDR1 DFQATT and CDR2 SNEGSKA (reference sequence). CDR3 in DNA: TGCAGTGCCGGGGACTCCTATGGCTACACCTTC. This codes for CSAGDSYGYTF.

J is TRBJ2-5 and V is TRBV5-1, with 8 bases fitting TRBD2. V lost 7 bases and J lost 2; bases outside the gene matches: 7. Germline V gene lookup returns CDR1 SGHRS and CDR2 YFSETQ. The CDR3 totals 14 residues. DNA of the CDR3: TGCGCCAGCGAACCAAGCGGGGGTCAAGAGACCCAGTACTTC. This codes for CASEPSGGQETQYF.

The chain recombines TRBV7-2 with TRBJ2-1; a possible D gene is TRBD2 (7 bases). Per the germline V gene, CDR1 is SGHTA and CDR2 is FQGNSA. Trimming removed 0 bases from V and 7 bases from J, with 13 bases in between. This CDR3 region has 15 residues. The CDR3 here is CASSLAGGPGNEQFF. The CDR3 nucleotides are TGTGCCAGCAGCTTAGCGGGGGGGCCTGGGAATGAGCAGTTCTTC.

CDR3 in amino acids: CASSPLDRGQLETQYF. DNA for the CDR3: TGTGCCAGCAGCCCTTTGGACAGGGGGCAATTGGAGACCCAGTACTTC. V usage is TRBV3-1 (or the pseudogene TRBV3-2) and J usage is TRBJ2-5; 11 bases map to TRBD1. The CDR3 consists of 16 residues. CDR1 and CDR2 (germline): LGHDT, YNNKEL (reference sequence). J lost 5 bases, V lost 4 bases, and 9 bases had no gene match.

The chain links TRBV5-1 to TRBJ1-4, with unresolved D. Trimming pared 0 bases from V and 10 bases from J, leaving 19 bases between. CDR1 is SGHRS and CDR2 is YFSETQ in the germline V gene. This CDR3 is 16 amino acids long. The chain's CDR3 is CASSLAQLGFTGKLFF. The CDR3 DNA is TGCGCCAGCAGCTTGGCACAGTTAGGGTTCACGGGAAAACTGTTTTTT.

Here the CDR3 reads CASSFSRIGYTF. The DNA for the CDR3 is TGTGCCAGCAGTTTTTCCAGGATCGGCTACACCTTC. The rearrangement uses TRBV12-3 or TRBV12-4 and TRBJ1-2; D not resolved. The length of the CDR3 is 12 residues. Deletions cut 3 bases from V and 8 bases from J, with 10 bases between.

This chain links TRBV10-3 with TRBJ2-3, with D possibly TRBD1 on 5 matching bases. Trimming took off 10 bases at V and 4 bases at J, with 9 bases between the two ends. The germline V gene has CDR1 ENHRY and CDR2 SYGVKD. CDR3 length: 11 residues. CDR3 nucleotides: TGTGCCACGTCAGGGCCAGATACGCAGTATTTT. Its protein product is CATSGPDTQYF.

The table lists this clone with a count of one. The chain recombines TRBV5-6 with TRBJ1-1; D remains ambiguous. The germline gives CDR1 SGHDT, CDR2 YYEEEE. V was cut by 4 bases and J by 5 bases, with 18 bases left in between. The CDR3 extends over 15 amino acids. This CDR3 reads CASSTPLEELTEAFF. The DNA of the CDR3 is TGTGCCAGCAGCACCCCTTTGGAGGAATTAACTGAAGCTTTCTTT.

J is TRBJ2-5 and V is TRBV27; TRBD1 might be the D (6 bases). Germline CDR1 is MNHEY and CDR2 is SMNVEV (reference sequence). V was trimmed by 1 base and J by 4 bases, leaving 10 bases between them. The CDR3 runs to 14 residues. CDR3 coding DNA: TGTGCCAGCAGTTTATTGCCAGGGGCAGAGACCCAGTACTTC. It is translated as CASSLLPGAETQYF.

J is TRBJ2-1 and V is TRBV18; D tentatively fits TRBD1 or TRBD2 (5 bases each). V lost 0 bases and J 5 bases, leaving 11 bases between the germline ends. This CDR3 is built from 15 residues. The V gene's germline CDR1 is KGHSH and CDR2 LQKENI. CDR3 nucleotide sequence: TGTGCCAGCTCACCACCAGGGACGCCTAACAATGAGCAGTTCTTC. Protein: CASSPPGTPNNEQFF.

J is TRBJ1-2 and V is TRBV7-2, with D hard to call. Looked up from germline, CDR1 is SGHTA and CDR2 is FQGNSA. This CDR3 has 13 amino acids. Trimming left V 2 bases short and J 2 bases short, with 6 bases between. The CDR3 protein is CASSLSENYGYTF. CDR3 DNA sequence: TGTGCCAGCAGCTTATCAGAAAACTATGGCTACACCTTC. Looking up the rest from reference TRBV7-2 and TRBJ1-2 gives the full variable domain: GAGVSQSPSNKVTEKGKDVELRCDPISGHTALYWYRQSLGQGLEFLIYFQGNSAPDKSGLPSDRFSAERTGGSVSTLTIQRTQQEDSAVYLCASSLSENYGYTFGSGTRLTVV.

The V gene is TRBV19, the J gene TRBJ2-1; 15 bases match TRBD2. The ends lost 5 bases at V and 7 bases at J; junction bases unmatched: 9. Per the germline V gene, CDR1 is LNHDA and CDR2 is SQIVND (reference sequence). The CDR3 is 17 residues long. The DNA of the CDR3 is TGTGCCAGTAGTTCGTCCTCCGGGACTAGCGGGGGGAATGAGCAGTTCTTC. This translates into CASSSSSGTSGGNEQFF.

This chain joins TRBV4-2 and TRBJ2-5, with D maybe TRBD2 (6 bases). This CDR3 has 15 amino acids. V lost 4 bases to trimming and J lost 2 bases, with 14 bases between them. Germline CDR1 and CDR2: LGHNA and YNFKEQ. This chain's CDR3 is CASSPGTPSQETQYF. The CDR3, as DNA: TGTGCCAGCAGCCCGGGGACTCCGTCTCAAGAGACCCAGTACTTC.

The V gene is TRBV7-6, the J gene TRBJ1-5, with a possible D match to TRBD1 (6 bases). Per germline, CDR1 SGHVS and CDR2 FNYEAQ. V was trimmed by 1 base and J by 0 bases, leaving 7 bases between them. The length of the CDR3 is 15 residues. The CDR3 nucleotides read TGTGCCAGCAGCTTAGGGGACAATAGCAATCAGCCCCAGCATTTT. Translation gives CASSLGDNSNQPQHF.

The chain couples TRBV19 to TRBJ1-5; D is unclear. This CDR3 comprises 14 residues. Trimming stripped 11 bases from V and 1 base from J, with 15 bases between. Looked up from germline, CDR1 is LNHDA and CDR2 is SQIVND (reference sequence). The CDR3 sequence: CAPQGISSNQPQHF. Written as DNA, the CDR3 is TGTGCCCCTCAAGGGATCTCGAGCAATCAGCCCCAGCATTTT.

The chain is built from TRBV15 and TRBJ2-7; 8 bases match TRBD2. Germline loops: CDR1 LNHNV, CDR2 YYDKDF (reference sequence). The CDR3 has 18 residues. V gave up 4 bases and J gave up 3 bases; unmatched junction bases: 17. Here the CDR3 DNA reads TGTGCCACCAGCACAGACCCGTCGGGGCGGGGGGCCAACTACGAGCAGTACTTC. It codes for CATSTDPSGRGANYEQYF.

The gene calls are TRBV7-3 and TRBJ1-1; D remains ambiguous. V shed 5 bases and J shed 2 bases, with 6 bases lying between them. The CDR3 is 12 residues long. The germline V gene encodes CDR1 SGHTA and CDR2 FQGTGA. CDR3 amino acids: CASSQGNTEAFF. CDR3 in DNA: TGTGCCAGCAGCCAAGGTAACACTGAAGCTTTCTTT.

The chain recombines TRBV24-1 with TRBJ1-5; no definite D call. The CDR3 sequence is 14 residues long. Germline loops: CDR1 KGHDR, CDR2 SFDVKD. V lost 5 bases, J lost 5 bases, and 12 bases lay in between. CDR3 nucleotides: TGTGCCACCAGTGTGGGCGGAGGAGATCAGCCCCAGCATTTT. It is translated as CATSVGGGDQPQHF.

The rearrangement joins TRBV7-2 to TRBJ1-4; D uncertain. Per the germline V gene, CDR1 is SGHTA and CDR2 is FQGNSA. The CDR3 is 14 amino acids. V dropped 2 bases and J dropped 8 bases, with 12 bases sitting between them. CDR3 DNA sequence: TGTGCCAGCAGCTTATACGGAGGGAGGGAAAAACTGTTTTTT. Translated: CASSLYGGREKLFF.

V usage is TRBV12-3 or TRBV12-4 and J usage is TRBJ1-2; D gene unclear. The V end lost 5 bases, the J end lost 7 bases, and 14 bases lay between the germline ends. This CDR3 region has 13 residues. DNA for the CDR3: TGTGCCAGCAGTCCCCTCGGAGGAGCTGGCTACACCTTC. Translated: CASSPLGGAGYTF.

Written as DNA, the CDR3 is TGTGCCAGCAGCCCCCCCTGGAGGCCCGGGGAGCTGTTTTTT. Translated, it gives CASSPPWRPGELFF. The J gene is TRBJ2-2, the V gene TRBV11-2; D perhaps matches TRBD2 (5 bases). Trimming cost V 5 bases and J 6 bases, with 13 bases left between them. The CDR3 consists of 14 residues. CDR1 and CDR2 (germline): SGHAT, FQNNGV.

The chain is built from TRBV6-5 and TRBJ2-1, with D unclear. Per germline, CDR1 MNHEY and CDR2 SVGAGI. V was shortened by 8 bases and J by 8 bases, with 19 bases between the two germline ends. The CDR3 loop spans 14 amino acids. The CDR3 DNA follows: TGTGCCAGCCATCCGGGTGGCGCCCTGGATGAGCAGTTCTTC. Protein product: CASHPGGALDEQFF.